A selection of T cell receptor beta chains follows, all from one sample in a study of blood T cell repertoires in COVID-19. The protocol was immunoSEQ multiplex PCR, while the TCRdb copy is restricted to in-frame clones and leaves out a portion. This repertoire shows about 230,000 clones, roughly 85% found once; its top ten account for about 0.93%. Sequences were obtained from peripheral blood. These receptors were taken from a man aged 35 to 55 with acute or convalescent COVID-19. Each CDR3 is given with its conserved first and last residue. A D gene is named only where the DNA matches it firmly.

d_call | v_call | cdr3_aa
TRBD2 | TRBV5-8 | CASSGDAGLAGAEQFF
TRBD2 | TRBV27 | CASRASGGGRSYNEQFF
- | TRBV6-1 | CASSERRRTASEAFF
- | TRBV7-2 | CASSLARGGINGYTF
- | TRBV15 | CATSREGKDYEQYF
- | TRBV5-1 | CASSLGQNTDTQYF
- | TRBV11-2 | CASSLAGYTEAFF
- | TRBV18 | CASSPSLTNEQFF
TRBD2 | TRBV9 | CASSVAGGLTGELFF
- | TRBV30 | CAWKFAGRDQPQHF
TRBD2 | TRBV5-5 | CASGGADTQYF
TRBD2 | TRBV5-1 | CASSVASGGAENEQFF
TRBD1 | TRBV6-5 | CASSYQGAAGYTF
- | TRBV6-5 | CASSYTGSGANVLTF
- | TRBV28 | CASSLLTHGYTF
- | TRBV7-7 | CASSHPMGRETEAFF
TRBD2 | TRBV6-6 | CASSLGTSGSTDTQYF
- | TRBV29-1 | CSVEGLGEKLFF
- | TRBV11-2 | CASSHMGTSNTEAFF
TRBD2 | TRBV6-2/TRBV6-3 | CASSSNSRGRGGTYEQYF
- | TRBV30 | CAWNLLEETQYF
- | TRBV10-2 | CASSDYAEAFF
- | TRBV28 | CASSLWTLNTEAFF
- | TRBV4-3 | CASSQEPSSGNTIYF
TRBD2 | TRBV14 | CASSQDLASGGSGEQFF
TRBD2 | TRBV19 | CASSTPPLAGAAGELFF
- | TRBV19 | CASSIKGANVLAF
TRBD1 | TRBV5-1 | CASTGQGGETQYF
TRBD2 | TRBV15 | CATSRDRVQRGGSSYNEQFF
TRBD1 | TRBV7-2 | CASSFRTGANYEQYF
TRBD1 | TRBV9 | CASSTQGISYNEQFF
TRBD1 | TRBV18 | CASSLSRDSTEAFF
- | TRBV4-1 | CASSQAVGPGNYGYTF
TRBD1 | TRBV4-2 | CASSPLTGINEKLFF
TRBD1 | TRBV3-1/TRBV3-2 | CASSQDNRGYGYTF
TRBD1 | TRBV6-2/TRBV6-3 | CASSSRDRSLYGYTF
- | TRBV13 | CASSLRHTDTQYF
- | TRBV12-3/TRBV12-4 | CASSLGGEKLFF
- | TRBV10-3 | CAISGGSPTDTQYF
- | TRBV2 | CASRGLPGGGANVLTF
TRBD1 | TRBV6-2/TRBV6-3 | CASSYSPTGTTTKPLHF
- | TRBV9 | CASSVEEEINEQFF
TRBD1 | TRBV5-4 | CASSGVRDSSEAFF
- | TRBV28 | CASSLRTEGYTF
TRBD2 | TRBV19 | CASRGSGGLSTDTQYF
- | TRBV21-1 | CASSSIRDRRFGTHSENTIYF